The following is a TCR beta chain sequence with its context. Its specificity is unknown. This entry is derived from a study of cytomegalovirus exposure and HLA in healthy donors. Study results and limitations: A later analysis reportedly found fewer N-insertions in an Asian-associated ancestry cluster than the roughly 670-donor mean. Most likely, a cluster of highly shared sequence variants arose as a sequencing artifact. In a later analysis, V- and J-gene trimming of beta chains associated with a DCLRE1C missense variant, replicated independently. TRBV6-2, TRBV6-3 and some other V segments were excluded as indistinguishable.

The study ran its PCR with 60 Vbeta and 13 Jbeta primers. Produced via immunoSEQ multiplex PCR; TCRdb's table is partial and in-frame only. This table has 100,000 to 150,000 clones, about 74% appearing once. CDR1 and CDR2 (germline): SEHNR, FQNEAQ (reference sequence). V was shortened by 3 bases and J by 0 bases, with 2 bases between the two germline ends. The length of the CDR3 is 12 residues. The origin of this receptor is a male donor in good health and CMV-seronegative. The chain links TRBV7-9 to TRBJ1-1; D call uncertain. The sequenced material came from PBMCs. CDR3: CASSFMNTEAFF. The CDR3 bases are TGTGCCAGCAGCTTCATGAACACTGAAGCTTTCTTT.